The 18 T cell receptor beta chains below all came from one sample that was sequenced in a study of cytomegalovirus exposure and HLA in healthy donors. A multiplex PCR was run with 60 Vbeta primers and 13 Jbeta primers. Repertoires were generated with immunoSEQ multiplex PCR, while TCRdb's copy carries only in-frame clones and drops some. Here the sample spans some 130,000 clones, about 81% being singletons. Material for sequencing was PBMCs. These receptors all stem from a woman aged 45-59 years in good health and CMV-seropositive.

The rearrangement uses TRBV6-5 and TRBJ1-1; D call uncertain. CDR1 is MNHEY, CDR2 SVGAGI, per germline. V shed 7 bases and J shed 0 bases, with 15 bases lying between them. CDR3 length: 15 residues. This CDR3 reads CASTLREIMNTEAFF. CDR3 DNA sequence: TGTGCCAGCACCCTAAGGGAGATCATGAACACTGAAGCTTTCTTT.

This clone showed up just a few times. The chain uses TRBV28 and TRBJ2-1; 8 positions match TRBD2. Germline V lookup: CDR1 MDHEN, CDR2 SYDVKM. The CDR3 sequence is 19 residues long. J was trimmed by 4 bases and V by 5 bases; bases with no gene match: 19. CDR3 region: CASSPPQLPIAGTYNEQFF. CDR3 coding DNA: TGTGCCAGCAGTCCCCCTCAGCTCCCCATAGCGGGAACATACAATGAGCAGTTCTTC.

The chain uses TRBV29-1 and TRBJ2-3, with 9 bases lining up with TRBD2. V shed 4 bases, J shed 0 bases, and the junction held 8 bases outside the gene matches. Per the germline V gene, CDR1 is SQVTM and CDR2 is ANQGSEA. CDR3 length equals 16 residues. The CDR3 loop reads CSVAASGDSSTDTQYF. The DNA of the CDR3 is TGCAGCGTTGCGGCTAGCGGGGATTCTAGCACAGATACGCAGTATTTT.

The genes are TRBV9 and TRBJ1-1; D may be TRBD1 (5 bases). Trimming took off 4 bases at V and 10 bases at J, with 23 bases between the two ends. This CDR3 comprises 15 residues. Germline loops: CDR1 SGDLS, CDR2 YYNGEE. The CDR3, as DNA: TGTGCCAGCAGCCTCCGGGGCACTCGCACCGGGGGAGCTTTCTTT. Amino acid sequence: CASSLRGTRTGGAFF.

This chain uses TRBV11-3 with TRBJ2-3; D remains ambiguous. In germline, CDR1 is SGHNT, CDR2 YENEEA. This CDR3 is 13 amino acids long. The V and J ends lost 2 bases and 0 bases respectively, with 3 bases between them. Here the CDR3 reads CASSLLSTDTQYF. CDR3 nucleotide sequence: TGTGCCAGCAGCTTACTCAGCACAGATACGCAGTATTTT.

The J gene is TRBJ2-1, the V gene TRBV28; 11 positions match TRBD2. Germline lookup yields CDR1 MDHEN and CDR2 SYDVKM. CDR3 length: 15 residues. Trimming at V came to 6 bases and at J to 5 bases, leaving 6 bases not matched to a gene. The CDR3 protein is CASSPGGLADNEQFF. The CDR3 bases are TGTGCCAGCAGCCCAGGGGGACTAGCGGACAATGAGCAGTTCTTC.

The J gene is TRBJ2-1, the V gene TRBV5-1; TRBD2 matches at 9 bases. The CDR3 runs to 16 residues. CDR1 is SGHRS, CDR2 YFSETQ, per germline. J lost 2 bases, V lost 2 bases, and 5 bases had no gene match. The CDR3 region is CASSLTRTSAYNEQFF. The DNA for the CDR3 is TGCGCCAGCAGCTTAACAAGGACTAGCGCCTACAATGAGCAGTTCTTC.

This clone was recorded once. The DNA for the CDR3 is TGTGCCAGCAGTAGGGACTTTCTCGGGAACACTGAAGCTTTCTTT. This codes for CASSRDFLGNTEAFF. This chain joins TRBV6-1 and TRBJ1-1; D may be TRBD1 (5 bases). CDR1 MNHNS and CDR2 SASEGT come from the germline V gene. The V gene lost 5 bases and the J gene lost 1 base, with 14 bases spanning the gap. The CDR3 covers 15 residues.

This chain joins TRBV2 and TRBJ2-1; D is perhaps TRBD2 (8 bases). V shed 7 bases and J shed 9 bases, with 19 bases lying between them. The germline CDR1 and CDR2 sequences are SNHLY and FYNNEI. CDR3 length: 14 amino acids. The CDR3 coding sequence is TGTGCCAGCAAGGGGGCTAGCGGGTCACTTGAGCAGTTCTTC. Translation: CASKGASGSLEQFF.

The chain has TRBV9 and TRBJ2-1; a possible D gene is TRBD2 (6 bases). Germline CDR1 is SGDLS and CDR2 is YYNGEE. The CDR3 is 14 residues long. Trimming cost V 0 bases and J 6 bases, with 10 bases left between them. The chain's CDR3 is CASSVGSGVNEQFF. CDR3 nucleotide sequence: TGTGCCAGCAGCGTAGGGTCGGGGGTCAATGAGCAGTTCTTC.

The chain links TRBV4-3 to TRBJ2-5, with 7 bases that match TRBD1. J lost 4 bases, V lost 0 bases, and 8 bases had no gene match. The CDR3 totals 16 residues. Germline lookup yields CDR1 LGHNA and CDR2 YSLEER. CDR3 sequence reads: CASSQDRGQGRETQYF. The CDR3 DNA reads TGCGCCAGCAGCCAAGATAGGGGGCAGGGTAGAGAGACCCAGTACTTC.

The genes are TRBV5-1 and TRBJ1-2; 10 bases align to TRBD1. The CDR3 sequence is 14 residues long. J gave up 5 bases and V 4 bases, and 5 bases lay outside the gene matches. CDR1 is SGHRS, CDR2 YFSETQ, per germline. The CDR3 DNA reads TGCGCCAGCAGCCCCAGGACAGGGGGATATGGCTACACCTTC. Translating it yields CASSPRTGGYGYTF.

This chain connects TRBV18 to TRBJ2-3; 7 bases are shared with TRBD1. CDR1 is KGHSH and CDR2 is LQKENI in the germline V gene. After removal of 2 bases from V and 2 bases from J, the junction contained 7 bases not matched to a gene. The CDR3 covers 16 residues. The CDR3: CASSPAPGQNTDTQYF. The CDR3 bases are TGTGCCAGCTCACCAGCACCGGGACAGAACACAGATACGCAGTATTTT.

Comment on this clone: At one end the junction does not follow the germline gene, possibly because of a read error. J is TRBJ1-2 and V is TRBV7-9, with D perhaps matching TRBD1 (6 bases). The CDR3 totals 16 residues. The germline gives CDR1 SEHNR, CDR2 FQNEAQ (reference sequence). CDR3 bases: TGTTCCAGCAGCTTAGTTCCAGGGGAGCGTGCCTATGGCTACACCTTC. Translation: CSSSLVPGERAYGYTF.

This chain connects TRBV6-1 to TRBJ1-1, with D perhaps TRBD1 (5 bases). There are 14 residues in the CDR3. Germline V gene data show CDR1 as MNHNS and CDR2 as SASEGT. V lost 7 bases to trimming and J lost 1 base, with 13 bases between them. DNA of the CDR3: TGTGCCAGCACCTCAATTACAGGGAACACTGAAGCTTTCTTT. This gives the protein CASTSITGNTEAFF.

The CDR3 is CASSLSGLGTDTQYF. CDR3 sequence (DNA): TGCGCCAGCAGCTTATCGGGACTTGGGACAGATACGCAGTATTTT. The chain employs TRBV5-1 and TRBJ2-3; weak D call: TRBD2 (6 bases). The length of the CDR3 is 15 residues. Trimming cost V 2 bases and J 3 bases, with 13 bases left between them. In germline, CDR1 is SGHRS, CDR2 YFSETQ.

The CDR3: CASSFVDRYSNEQFF. CDR3 DNA: TGTGCCAGCAGCTTTGTGGACAGGTATAGCAATGAGCAGTTCTTC. The chain employs TRBV6-5 and TRBJ2-1; 7 nucleotides agree with TRBD1. In germline, CDR1 is MNHEY, CDR2 SVGAGI. This CDR3 is 15 amino acids long. V shed 6 bases, J shed 6 bases, and the junction held 11 bases outside the gene matches.

This rearrangement joins TRBV7-9 to TRBJ2-3, with D perhaps matching TRBD1 (5 bases). This CDR3 has 17 residues. Deletions cut 5 bases from V and 2 bases from J, with 20 bases between. Germline loops: CDR1 SEHNR, CDR2 FQNEAQ (reference sequence). In nucleotides, the CDR3 is TGTGCCAGCAGCCCTAAGGGGTCTAGGACCCACACAGATACGCAGTATTTT. This translates into CASSPKGSRTHTDTQYF.